This TCR beta chain was found in a study of blood T cell repertoires in COVID-19. For the study at large: Samples taken during acute and convalescent COVID-19 were collected in the United States, Italy and Spain. Sources were T cells, B-cell-depleted T cells, or PBMCs; the material itself was cDNA or gDNA.

Original handling: Using reference gene primer amplification, nucleated cell counts were estimated. Measured with immunoSEQ multiplex PCR; TCRdb has only the in-frame clones, and not every one. V and J calls and clone size come straight from that table; D and trimming were deduced from the DNA. Of roughly 70,000 clones in the sample, over 70% are singletons; the top ten hold about 20%. Deletions cut 4 bases from V and 8 bases from J, with 13 bases between. This CDR3 region has 13 residues. Germline assignment: CDR1 SGHNT and CDR2 YYREEE (reference sequence). The gene calls are TRBV5-4 and TRBJ2-1, with D perhaps matching TRBD2 (5 bases). This clonotype originated in a man between 60 and 70 years old with acute or convalescent COVID-19. Sequenced input: peripheral blood. The CDR3 reads CASSQRTVDEQFF. CDR3 nucleotides: TGTGCCAGCAGCCAGCGGACTGTAGATGAGCAGTTCTTC.